Listed here are 23 T cell receptor beta chains from one sample, sequenced in a study of response to subunit inactivated influenza vaccine (dated by TCRdb to 2016 to 2019). The library was made by RT-PCR. The sequencer was an Illumina HiSeq 2500. Starting from the raw public reads, TCRdb applied fastp trimming at Q25, assembled clones with MiXCR and retained in-frame beta chains. Identical CDR3 protein sequences are pooled into one entry, listed with their most common genes and DNA. In all, the sample holds a few hundred thousand distinct CDR3 sequences, and just over 20% of those were seen once. Clones ranked in the top ten supply 9.5% to 13% of the sample. Sequenced here: PBMCs from blood, sampled about 20 months after vaccination. The source of these receptors is a man aged 50 to 69 who received an inactivated influenza vaccine. Donor details come from another sample of the same person, matched by shared clones.

This clonotype was seen ten or more times. The chain is built from TRBV18 and TRBJ2-1; perhaps TRBD2 as D (6 bases). Trimming left V 1 base short and J 8 bases short, with 12 bases between. This CDR3 contains 14 residues. The germline gives CDR1 KGHSH, CDR2 LQKENI. The chain's CDR3 is CASSPLEGSYEQFF. The DNA of the CDR3 is TGTGCCAGCTCACCACTGGAGGGGTCGTATGAGCAGTTCTTC.

A few counts support this clonotype. The rearrangement joins TRBV29-1 to TRBJ1-1, with D tentatively TRBD1 (5 bases). Germline loops: CDR1 SQVTM, CDR2 ANQGSEA. CDR3 length equals 13 residues. V was clipped by 4 bases and J by 0 bases, with 9 bases between them. The CDR3 loop reads CSVGGRLNTEAFF. CDR3 DNA sequence: TGCAGCGTTGGGGGCAGGCTGAACACTGAAGCTTTCTTT. The complete variable domain, with remaining parts taken from reference TRBV29-1 and TRBJ1-1, reads SAVISQKPSRDICQRGTSLTIQCQVDSQVTMMFWYRQQPGQSLTLIATANQGSEATYESGFVIDKFPISRPNLTFSTLTVSNMSPEDSSIYLCSVGGRLNTEAFFGQGTRLTVV.

This clonotype was seen a few times. CDR3 in amino acids: CASSQEGVRLGYYGYTF. The CDR3 nucleotides are TGCGCCAGCAGCCAAGAAGGTGTCCGGTTGGGGTACTATGGCTACACCTTC. The chain links TRBV4-3 to TRBJ1-2, with no clear D. V was clipped by 0 bases and J by 3 bases, with 17 bases between them. This CDR3 has 17 amino acids. Looked up from germline, CDR1 is LGHNA and CDR2 is YSLEER.

The V call is TRBV12-3 or TRBV12-4, the J call TRBJ1-1; 7 nucleotides agree with TRBD1. The CDR3 covers 13 residues. The V gene end was trimmed by 8 bases and the J gene end by 3 bases; junction bases not matched to a gene: 6. The CDR3 reads CASGAGGHTEAFF. The DNA of the CDR3 is TGTGCCAGCGGCGCAGGGGGACACACTGAAGCTTTCTTT.

This clonotype occurred a few times. V is TRBV19 and J is TRBJ1-2; weak D call: TRBD1 (6 bases). Germline V gene data show CDR1 as LNHDA and CDR2 as SQIVND (reference sequence). V was shortened by 4 bases and J by 7 bases, with 19 bases between the two germline ends. This CDR3 spans 15 amino acids. This chain's CDR3 is CASSTTGGWYTGYTF. The CDR3 DNA sequence: TGTGCCAGTAGTACGACAGGAGGGTGGTATACTGGCTACACCTTC.

Only a few counts were recorded for this clonotype. V is TRBV12-3 or TRBV12-4 and J is TRBJ2-7; no firm D call. The CDR3 contains 11 residues. Trimming took 6 bases from V and 0 from J, leaving 3 bases between them. The CDR3 spells CASRDSYEQYF. CDR3 nucleotide sequence: TGTGCCAGCAGGGACTCCTACGAGCAGTACTTC.

This clonotype was picked up a small number of times. The rearrangement links TRBV15 to TRBJ2-1, with D uncertain. V lost 3 bases and J lost 5, with 11 bases in between. CDR3 length: 14 residues. Germline-derived CDR1 and CDR2 are LNHNV and YYDKDF (reference sequence). CDR3 bases: TGTGCCACCAGCAGGTCGTCTATGGACAATGAGCAGTTCTTC. Amino acid sequence: CATSRSSMDNEQFF. Complete variable domain (other parts from reference TRBV15 and TRBJ2-1): DAMVIQNPRYQVTQFGKPVTLSCSQTLNHNVMYWYQQKSSQAPKLLFHYYDKDFNNEADTPDNFQSRRPNTSFCFLDIRSPGLGDTAMYLCATSRSSMDNEQFFGPGTRLTVL.

The chain employs TRBV6-1 and TRBJ1-2; TRBD1 matches 8 bases. Germline V gives CDR1 MNHNS, CDR2 SASEGT. V gave up 7 bases and J gave up 3 bases; unmatched junction bases: 4. CDR3 length: 13 amino acids. The CDR3 is CASTSTGDYGYTF. DNA of the CDR3: TGTGCCAGCACCTCGACAGGGGACTATGGCTACACCTTC.

In this sample, this clonotype turned up many times. V and J are TRBV15 and TRBJ2-6; D possibly matches TRBD1 or TRBD2 (5 bases each). Germline V gene data show CDR1 as LNHNV and CDR2 as YYDKDF (reference sequence). The CDR3 is 16 amino acids. Trimming pared 3 bases from V and 0 bases from J, leaving 9 bases between. As DNA, the CDR3 is TGTGCCACCAGCAGGGGACGGTACTCTGGGGCCAACGTCCTGACTTTC. Protein: CATSRGRYSGANVLTF.

This clonotype appeared a few times. The chain links TRBV7-9 to TRBJ1-1; the match to TRBD1 covers 12 bases. The V segment lost 6 bases and the J segment 7 bases; nucleotides outside the gene matches: 9. The CDR3 extends over 15 amino acids. Germline-derived CDR1 and CDR2 are SEHNR and FQNEAQ (reference sequence). This chain's CDR3 is CASRTGTGGFGEAFF. CDR3 DNA sequence: TGTGCCAGCAGAACCGGGACAGGGGGCTTCGGTGAAGCTTTCTTT.

The table lists this clonotype with a few counts. V usage is TRBV28 and J usage is TRBJ1-4; perhaps TRBD1 as D (6 bases). CDR1 MDHEN and CDR2 SYDVKM come from the germline V gene. The germline V and J ends were trimmed by 5 bases and 8 bases, with 15 bases remaining between them. The CDR3 is 14 residues long. The CDR3 nucleotides are TGTGCCAGCAGTACAGGGTCGAGGATCGAAAAACTGTTTTTT. Translating gives CASSTGSRIEKLFF.

The chain carries TRBV25-1 and TRBJ1-6; a weak D match, TRBD1 (5 bases). Per the germline V gene, CDR1 is MGHDK and CDR2 is SYGVNS. This CDR3 is built from 12 residues. V was pared by 10 bases and J by 10 bases, with 14 bases between. The CDR3 sequence: CATSWQGSPLHF. The CDR3 nucleotides read TGTGCCACGTCCTGGCAGGGATCACCCCTCCACTTT.

In its sample, this clonotype was seen a few times. The V call is TRBV12-3 or TRBV12-4, the J call TRBJ1-5, with 9 bases lining up with TRBD1. This CDR3 is 14 amino acids long. The V gene end was trimmed by 6 bases and the J gene end by 5 bases; junction bases not matched to a gene: 5. As DNA, the CDR3 is TGTGCCAGCAGCCGGGACAGGGCGGATCAGCCCCAGCATTTT. The encoded protein is CASSRDRADQPQHF.

Worth noting for this clonotype: The conserved phenylalanine or tryptophan is not found at the CDR3 terminus, so this likely reflects a read error. The chain has TRBV4-1 and TRBJ1-1; D remains ambiguous. Germline CDR1 is MGHRA and CDR2 is YSYEKL. Deletions cut 0 bases from V and 9 bases from J, with 11 bases between. The CDR3 consists of 13 residues. The CDR3 sequence is CASSQDREPQAFY. CDR3 nucleotide sequence: TGCGCCAGCAGCCAAGATAGGGAGCCCCAAGCTTTCTAT.

This clonotype showed up many times. The chain combines TRBV5-1 with TRBJ2-7, with 9 positions matching TRBD1. The CDR3 consists of 12 residues. Germline V gives CDR1 SGHRS, CDR2 YFSETQ. The V gene end was trimmed by 5 bases and the J gene end by 6 bases; junction bases not matched to a gene: 3. In DNA form, the CDR3 reads TGCGCCAGCAGGGGACAGGGCCTCGAGCAGTACTTC. Translated, it gives CASRGQGLEQYF.

The V gene is TRBV20-1, the J gene TRBJ2-3; TRBD2 matches 8 bases. Germline CDR1 DFQATT, CDR2 SNEGSKA (reference sequence). V was pared by 0 bases and J by 4 bases, with 15 bases of the junction left unmatched. CDR3 length: 18 residues. The CDR3: CSARDLEASGPRSDTQYF. Here the CDR3 DNA reads TGCAGTGCTAGAGATCTGGAGGCTAGCGGGCCGAGATCAGATACGCAGTATTTT.

This rearrangement joins TRBV12-2 to TRBJ2-7; the DNA was not compared with TRBD1, the D call given in the table. TRBV12-2 corresponds to a pseudogene. CDR3 length equals 18 residues. As DNA, the CDR3 is TGTGCAAGTCGCTTGGCAGGTCTTCGTAAGGGACCATACTACGAGCAGTACTTC. It translates to CASRLAGLRKGPYYEQYF.

This clonotype has a handful of counts. The chain has TRBV6-5 and TRBJ1-1; TRBD1 is a possible D gene (5 bases). Germline-derived CDR1 and CDR2 are MNHEY and SVGAGI. Deletions cut 4 bases from V and 0 bases from J, with 9 bases between. There are 14 residues in the CDR3. CDR3 nucleotide sequence: TGTGCCAGCAGTTCACAGGTAATGAACACTGAAGCTTTCTTT. It codes for CASSSQVMNTEAFF.

This clonotype was recorded many times. The chain uses TRBV7-6 and TRBJ1-2; D is possibly TRBD1 (5 bases). The germline CDR1 and CDR2 sequences are SGHVS and FNYEAQ. There are 14 residues in the CDR3. Deletions cut 5 bases from V and 7 bases from J, with 17 bases between. The CDR3 loop is CASSLGDPGRGYTF. CDR3 sequence (DNA): TGTGCCAGCAGCCTAGGGGACCCAGGTCGTGGCTACACCTTC.

V gene TRBV6-1 combines with J gene TRBJ1-6; a possible D gene is TRBD1 (6 bases). Trimming took 7 bases from V and 5 from J, leaving 12 bases between them. CDR1 is MNHNS, CDR2 SASEGT, per germline. The CDR3 extends over 14 amino acids. The CDR3 nucleotides are TGTGCCAGCAACGGACCAGGGGATAATTCACCCCTCCACTTT. Translated, it gives CASNGPGDNSPLHF.

This clonotype has a handful of counts. The gene calls are TRBV28 and TRBJ1-4; D gene unclear. Germline V gene lookup returns CDR1 MDHEN and CDR2 SYDVKM. V lost 0 bases, J lost 3 bases, and 8 bases lay in between. The CDR3 has 15 amino acids. Here the CDR3 DNA reads TGTGCCAGCAGTTTATGGGCAGCTTCTAATGAAAAACTGTTTTTT. This gives the protein CASSLWAASNEKLFF.

This clonotype was picked up one time. The CDR3 sequence: CSAGPGGVEQYF. The DNA for the CDR3 is TGCAGTGCTGGGCCAGGGGGCGTCGAGCAGTACTTC. The chain uses TRBV20-1 and TRBJ2-7; 8 positions agree with TRBD1. Per the germline V gene, CDR1 is DFQATT and CDR2 is SNEGSKA (reference sequence). V was pared by 5 bases and J by 6 bases, with 6 bases of the junction left unmatched. The CDR3 covers 12 residues.

This clonotype was counted a few times. This sequence joins TRBV7-9 and TRBJ1-2, with TRBD1 as a possible D gene (5 bases). The germline V gene encodes CDR1 SEHNR and CDR2 FQNEAQ (reference sequence). V was clipped by 0 bases and J by 5 bases, with 16 bases between them. This CDR3 contains 16 residues. The CDR3: CASSLAVTGAEYGYTF. The CDR3 DNA follows: TGTGCCAGCAGCTTAGCAGTTACCGGGGCTGAGTATGGCTACACCTTC.